This entry lists 28 T cell receptor beta chains sequenced from one sample in a study of identical twins. TCRdb independently ran MiXCR on the 5' RACE reads; one entry per CDR3 protein. The table includes some 500,000 distinct CDR3 sequences, about 14% detected once. Separately, the same data were catalogued under a study of yellow fever vaccine responses in identical twins.

The sequencing input was CD4+ T cells sorted from blood. The source of these receptors is a young woman in good health.

This clonotype has more than one count but fewer than ten. The V gene is TRBV5-1, the J gene TRBJ2-1; D is unclear. Per the germline V gene, CDR1 is SGHRS and CDR2 is YFSETQ. V gave up 0 bases and J gave up 5 bases, with 9 bases separating them. The CDR3 covers 14 residues. CDR3 in amino acids: CASSLGTANNEQFF. The DNA of the CDR3 is TGCGCCAGCAGCTTGGGTACAGCTAACAATGAGCAGTTCTTC.

V and J are TRBV19 and TRBJ1-5; D gene ambiguous. Trimming took 5 bases from V and 4 from J, leaving 12 bases between them. CDR3 length equals 14 residues. In germline, CDR1 is LNHDA, CDR2 SQIVND (reference sequence). In DNA form, the CDR3 reads TGTGCCAGTAGTGCGGCAGTAAGGAATCAGCCCCAGCATTTT. Translated, it gives CASSAAVRNQPQHF.

This clonotype has a handful of counts. The rearrangement joins TRBV7-9 to TRBJ2-1, with TRBD1 matching 9 bases. The CDR3 sequence is 16 residues long. Unmatched junction bases numbered 10, after V lost 5 bases and J lost 5 bases. Germline loops: CDR1 SEHNR, CDR2 FQNEAQ (reference sequence). DNA of the CDR3: TGTGCCAGCAGCCCGGATACGGGGACAGGGAACAATGAGCAGTTCTTC. The encoded protein is CASSPDTGTGNNEQFF. The variable domain in full, completed from reference TRBV7-9 and TRBJ2-1, reads DTGVSQNPRHKITKRGQNVTFRCDPISEHNRLYWYRQTLGQGPEFLTYFQNEAQLEKSRLLSDRFSAERPKGSFSTLEIQRTEQGDSAMYLCASSPDTGTGNNEQFFGPGTRLTVL.

V is TRBV6-2 or TRBV6-3 and J is TRBJ2-2; D is ambiguous. The V gene lost 4 bases and the J gene lost 1 base, with 19 bases spanning the gap. The length of the CDR3 is 18 residues. Germline values: CDR1 MNHEY, CDR2 SVGEGT. DNA for the CDR3: TGTGCCAGCAGTTTCCGTCGGGTAGTGGTGGAGAACACCGGGGAGCTGTTTTTT. It yields the protein CASSFRRVVVENTGELFF.

This clonotype was counted a few times. J is TRBJ2-1 and V is TRBV5-1; 14 bases fit TRBD2. The V segment lost 4 bases and the J segment 10 bases; nucleotides outside the gene matches: 4. The germline gives CDR1 SGHRS, CDR2 YFSETQ. The length of the CDR3 is 14 residues. CDR3 residues: CASSEGTSGREQFF. The CDR3 DNA reads TGCGCCAGCAGCGAGGGGACTAGCGGGAGAGAGCAGTTCTTC.

This clonotype was counted only a few times. V gene TRBV14 combines with J gene TRBJ1-1, with D unclear. V was trimmed by 1 base and J by 4 bases, leaving 10 bases between them. The CDR3 loop spans 14 amino acids. Germline CDR1 is SGHDN and CDR2 is FVKESK. The CDR3 coding sequence is TGTGCCAGCAGCCAAGTTGGTTTGGCCACTGAAGCTTTCTTT. Protein product: CASSQVGLATEAFF.

This clonotype has only a few counts. The J gene is TRBJ2-5, the V gene TRBV5-6, with D unresolved. The CDR3 is made up of 16 amino acids. V gave up 2 bases and J gave up 5 bases, with 19 bases separating them. Germline-derived CDR1 and CDR2 are SGHDT and YYEEEE. This chain's CDR3 is CASSLPRASFVETQYF. CDR3 bases: TGTGCCAGCAGCTTACCTCGGGCCTCCTTCGTGGAGACCCAGTACTTC.

This clonotype was counted a few times. The chain uses TRBV9 and TRBJ2-7, with 11 bases matching TRBD2. In germline, CDR1 is SGDLS, CDR2 YYNGEE. J lost 1 base, V lost 0 bases, and 3 bases had no gene match. This CDR3 is built from 16 residues. The DNA of the CDR3 is TGTGCCAGCAGCGTAGCCGCTAGCGGGGGGTCCTACGAGCAGTACTTC. Protein: CASSVAASGGSYEQYF.

The chain couples TRBV5-1 to TRBJ2-1; 9 bases line up with TRBD1. Germline lookup yields CDR1 SGHRS and CDR2 YFSETQ. The CDR3 consists of 15 residues. Trimming at V came to 6 bases and at J to 7 bases, leaving 11 bases not matched to a gene. Written as DNA, the CDR3 is TGCGCCAGCATGAGAGGGACAGGGTTAAGGAATGAGCAGTTCTTC. This encodes CASMRGTGLRNEQFF.

This clonotype was observed a few times. The DNA of the CDR3 is TGCGCCAGCAGCCAAGCTAGCGGGAGCTACAATGAGCAGTTCTTC. It yields the protein CASSQASGSYNEQFF. The V call is TRBV4-3, the J call TRBJ2-1; 10 bases match TRBD2. Unmatched junction bases numbered 0, after V lost 1 base and J lost 3 bases. The CDR3 has 15 residues. Germline CDR1 is LGHNA and CDR2 is YSLEER.

V usage is TRBV27 and J usage is TRBJ1-1; perhaps TRBD1 as D (5 bases). Between the trimmed V and J ends, which lost 2 bases and 1 base, there was a span of 11 bases. Germline CDR1 MNHEY, CDR2 SMNVEV (reference sequence). The CDR3 runs to 15 residues. The CDR3 coding sequence is TGTGCCAGCAGTTTACGGGACGGAGGGAACACTGAAGCTTTCTTT. This encodes CASSLRDGGNTEAFF.

In its sample, this clonotype was seen a few times. The chain uses TRBV3-1 and TRBJ2-5, with D uncertain. The germline V and J ends were trimmed by 5 bases and 1 base, with 11 bases remaining between them. Germline V gene lookup returns CDR1 LGHDT and CDR2 YNNKEL (reference sequence). The CDR3 totals 14 residues. CDR3 amino acids: CASSFRTGQETQYF. In nucleotides, the CDR3 is TGTGCCAGCAGCTTCAGGACGGGCCAAGAGACCCAGTACTTC.

This clonotype showed up many times. The J gene is TRBJ2-2, the V gene TRBV9; TRBD1 matches at 8 bases. In germline, CDR1 is SGDLS, CDR2 YYNGEE. The CDR3 runs to 17 residues. V shed 4 bases and J 0 bases; nucleotides not matched to a gene: 8. CDR3 loop: CASSLGTGLPNTGELFF. The CDR3 region has the DNA TGTGCCAGCAGCTTGGGGACAGGCCTCCCGAACACCGGGGAGCTGTTTTTT.

This rearrangement joins TRBV6-2 or TRBV6-3 to TRBJ2-3; D uncertain. The CDR3 runs 13 residues. V was clipped by 7 bases and J by 3 bases, with 11 bases between them. Germline loops: CDR1 MNHEY, CDR2 SVGEGT. The CDR3 DNA follows: TGTGCCAGCATCGATGCAAGGACAGATACGCAGTATTTT. Encoded protein: CASIDARTDTQYF.

This clonotype has a single count. V is TRBV9 and J is TRBJ1-1, with D unresolved. The V gene lost 0 bases and the J gene lost 1 base, with 19 bases spanning the gap. This CDR3 is 18 amino acids long. CDR1 and CDR2 from the germline V gene are SGDLS and YYNGEE. CDR3 loop: CASSVAPGGRGANTEAFF. CDR3 bases: TGTGCCAGCAGCGTAGCCCCAGGCGGCCGGGGAGCGAACACTGAAGCTTTCTTT.

The chain couples TRBV6-2 or TRBV6-3 to TRBJ2-1; TRBD1 matches at 8 bases. V lost 5 bases to trimming and J lost 0 bases; unmatched junction nucleotides: 6. Germline loops: CDR1 MNHEY, CDR2 SVGEGT. This CDR3 has 16 residues. CDR3 region: CASSPGTGYSYNEQFF. The CDR3 DNA sequence: TGTGCCAGCAGTCCCGGGACAGGCTACTCCTACAATGAGCAGTTCTTC.

There are a few counts of this clonotype. This chain joins TRBV10-3 and TRBJ1-1; TRBD1 matches 11 bases. From germline, CDR1 is ENHRY and CDR2 SYGVKD. The V and J ends lost 6 bases and 4 bases, in that order; junction bases with no gene match: 1. This CDR3 spans 13 amino acids. CDR3 amino acids: CAIRDRGPTEAFF. The CDR3 bases are TGTGCCATCAGGGACAGGGGGCCCACTGAAGCTTTCTTT.

The table lists this clonotype with many counts. The rearrangement joins TRBV29-1 to TRBJ1-1, with 7 bases matching TRBD1. Unmatched junction bases numbered 6, after V lost 7 bases and J lost 1 base. The CDR3 loop spans 13 amino acids. The germline V gene encodes CDR1 SQVTM and CDR2 ANQGSEA. CDR3: CSARTGPNTEAFF. The CDR3 DNA follows: TGCAGCGCTCGGACAGGACCGAACACTGAAGCTTTCTTT. Based on the CDR3 plus reference TRBV29-1 and TRBJ1-1, the full variable domain is SAVISQKPSRDICQRGTSLTIQCQVDSQVTMMFWYRQQPGQSLTLIATANQGSEATYESGFVIDKFPISRPNLTFSTLTVSNMSPEDSSIYLCSARTGPNTEAFFGQGTRLTVV.

This clonotype was counted once. V usage is TRBV6-1 and J usage is TRBJ2-7; tentative D call: TRBD1 (6 bases). Deletions cut 5 bases from V and 4 bases from J, with 12 bases between. The CDR3 runs 13 residues. Germline V lookup: CDR1 MNHNS, CDR2 SASEGT. CDR3 protein: CASSPGVFYEQYF. In DNA, the CDR3 is TGTGCCAGCAGTCCAGGGGTATTTTACGAGCAGTACTTC.

The J gene is TRBJ2-3, the V gene TRBV10-3; 7 bases are a match to TRBD1. V lost 7 bases, J lost 2 bases, and 9 bases stayed unmatched. This CDR3 has 15 residues. Germline-derived CDR1 and CDR2 are ENHRY and SYGVKD. CDR3 nucleotides: TGTGCCATCAAGGGTTACGGGACAGACACAGATACGCAGTATTTT. This gives the protein CAIKGYGTDTDTQYF.

V is TRBV5-6 and J is TRBJ2-3, with 10 bases fitting TRBD1. The CDR3 consists of 14 residues. The germline gives CDR1 SGHDT, CDR2 YYEEEE. Trimming removed 7 bases from V and 1 base from J; junction bases left unmatched: 3. The CDR3 here is CASWDRGGTDTQYF. The CDR3 DNA sequence: TGTGCCAGCTGGGACAGGGGAGGCACAGATACGCAGTATTTT.

This rearrangement joins TRBV28 to TRBJ2-3, with TRBD2 matching over 12 bases. In germline, CDR1 is MDHEN, CDR2 SYDVKM. Trimming at V came to 3 bases and at J to 3 bases, leaving 4 bases not matched to a gene. The CDR3 spans 16 residues. Written as DNA, the CDR3 is TGTGCCAGCAGTTTGACAGGGACTAGCGGGACAGATACGCAGTATTTT. Amino acid sequence: CASSLTGTSGTDTQYF.

This clonotype was seen more than once but under ten times. A much larger clone differs from this one at a single base, so this may be a read error. V usage is TRBV3-1 and J usage is TRBJ1-5, with D uncertain. Germline loops: CDR1 LGHDT, CDR2 YNNKEL (reference sequence). The CDR3 runs to 13 residues. The germline V and J ends were trimmed by 0 bases and 4 bases, with 4 bases remaining between them. The CDR3 spells CASSQDRNQPQHF. The CDR3 nucleotides are TGTGCCAGCAGCCAAGATCGGAATCAGCCCCAGCATTTT.

Many counts were recorded for this clonotype. This sequence joins TRBV29-1 and TRBJ2-3; 13 bases are shared with TRBD2. After removal of 4 bases from V and 1 base from J, the junction contained 2 bases not matched to a gene. The CDR3 has 15 amino acids. Germline lookup yields CDR1 SQVTM and CDR2 ANQGSEA. CDR3 sequence: CSVAGLAGGTDTQYF. The DNA for the CDR3 is TGCAGCGTTGCCGGACTAGCGGGAGGCACAGATACGCAGTATTTT.

The rearrangement joins TRBV6-1 to TRBJ2-1, with a possible D match to TRBD2 (5 bases). V lost 6 bases to trimming and J lost 3 bases, with 18 bases between them. The CDR3 sequence is 16 residues long. The germline CDR1 and CDR2 sequences are MNHNS and SASEGT. The CDR3 loop reads CASSHTVGIVYNEQFF. The CDR3 bases are TGTGCCAGCAGCCATACCGTCGGGATTGTCTACAATGAGCAGTTCTTC.

This clonotype occurred a few times. The chain carries TRBV6-1 and TRBJ2-3, with 10 positions matching TRBD2. The ends lost 6 bases at V and 5 bases at J; junction bases unmatched: 14. The V gene's germline CDR1 is MNHNS and CDR2 SASEGT. The CDR3 sequence is 17 residues long. The DNA for the CDR3 is TGTGCCAGCAGCGCGGGGAGCGGGGGGGCATCGGGAGATACGCAGTATTTT. Its protein product is CASSAGSGGASGDTQYF.

In this sample, this clonotype turned up a few times. This chain connects TRBV5-1 to TRBJ2-1; TRBD1 agrees at 10 bases. Trimming removed 4 bases from V and 0 bases from J; junction bases left unmatched: 16. This CDR3 is 20 amino acids long. Looked up from germline, CDR1 is SGHRS and CDR2 is YFSETQ. CDR3 in DNA: TGCGCCAGCAGCCGCATCGTCCCGGGACAGGGGCCGAGCTCCTACAATGAGCAGTTCTTC. Amino acid sequence: CASSRIVPGQGPSSYNEQFF.

This clonotype has more than one count but fewer than ten. The V call is TRBV6-1, the J call TRBJ2-1; possibly TRBD2 for D (6 bases). The CDR3 sequence is 14 residues long. Trimming cost V 8 bases and J 4 bases, with 15 bases left between them. The germline V gene encodes CDR1 MNHNS and CDR2 SASEGT. CDR3 residues: CASLDAGRYNEQFF. As DNA, the CDR3 is TGTGCCAGCTTAGACGCGGGGAGGTACAATGAGCAGTTCTTC.